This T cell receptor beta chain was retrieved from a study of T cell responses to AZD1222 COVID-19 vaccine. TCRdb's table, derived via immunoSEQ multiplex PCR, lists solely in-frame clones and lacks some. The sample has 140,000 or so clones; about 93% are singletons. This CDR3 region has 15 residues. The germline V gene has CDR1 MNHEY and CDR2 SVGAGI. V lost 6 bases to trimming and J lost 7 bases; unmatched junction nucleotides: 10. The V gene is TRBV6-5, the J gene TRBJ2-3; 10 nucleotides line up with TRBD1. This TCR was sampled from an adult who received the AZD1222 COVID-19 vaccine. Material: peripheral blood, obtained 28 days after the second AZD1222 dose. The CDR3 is CASRIGTGDGNTQYF. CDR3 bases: TGTGCCAGCAGGATCGGGACAGGGGATGGAAATACGCAGTATTTT.